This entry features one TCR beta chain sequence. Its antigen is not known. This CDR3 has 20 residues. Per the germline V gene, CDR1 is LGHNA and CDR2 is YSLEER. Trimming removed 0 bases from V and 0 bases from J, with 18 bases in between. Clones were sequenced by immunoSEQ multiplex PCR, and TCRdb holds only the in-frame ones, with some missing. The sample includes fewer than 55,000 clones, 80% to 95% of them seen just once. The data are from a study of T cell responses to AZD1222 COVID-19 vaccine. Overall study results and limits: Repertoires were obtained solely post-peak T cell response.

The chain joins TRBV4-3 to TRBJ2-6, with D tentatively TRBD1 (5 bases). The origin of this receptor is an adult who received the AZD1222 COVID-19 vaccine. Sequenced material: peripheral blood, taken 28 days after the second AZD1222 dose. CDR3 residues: CASSQDEEQADPSGANVLTF. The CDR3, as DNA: TGCGCCAGCAGCCAAGATGAGGAACAGGCAGATCCCTCTGGGGCCAACGTCCTGACTTTC.